Below, 2 T cell receptor beta chains from the same sample are listed, as sequenced in a study of blood T cell repertoires in COVID-19. Repertoires were generated with immunoSEQ multiplex PCR, while TCRdb's copy carries only in-frame clones and drops some. This sample has under 300,000 clones, with 86% found just once. Specimen: peripheral blood. These receptors all come from a young woman with active or convalescent COVID-19.

The V gene is TRBV3-1 (or the pseudogene TRBV3-2), the J gene TRBJ1-6; tentatively, D is TRBD1 (6 bases). Germline lookup yields CDR1 LGHDT and CDR2 YNNKEL (reference sequence). V was pared by 2 bases and J by 11 bases, with 13 bases between. There are 14 residues in the CDR3. This CDR3 is CASSQQGRWTPLHF. CDR3 nucleotides: TGTGCCAGCAGCCAACAGGGGAGATGGACACCCCTCCACTTT.

This chain uses TRBV6-5 with TRBJ1-6; 7 bases align to TRBD1. The V segment lost 6 bases and the J segment 10 bases; nucleotides outside the gene matches: 9. CDR3 length: 14 residues. CDR1 MNHEY and CDR2 SVGAGI come from the germline V gene. The CDR3 protein is CASSSDRVWSPLHF. Written as DNA, the CDR3 is TGTGCCAGCAGCTCAGACAGGGTCTGGTCACCCCTCCACTTT.